The 28 T cell receptor beta chains below all came from one sample that was sequenced in a study of blood T cell repertoires in COVID-19 (dated by TCRdb to the early 2020s). The library was prepared using the immunoSEQ multiplex PCR assay. TCRdb's version of the immuneACCESS table is confined to in-frame rearrangements and falls short of the full clone set. An unresolved V gene accounts for under half of the shortfall where checked; the remainder is of unknown origin. This sample comprises about 110,000 clones, 85% to 90% of them detected only once. 3% to 3.5% of the sample belongs to the ten largest clones. Sequencing was performed on peripheral blood. The receptors derive from a woman aged 45-65 years with acute or convalescent COVID-19.

The chain carries TRBV3-1 (or the pseudogene TRBV3-2) and TRBJ2-7, with D perhaps matching TRBD2 (6 bases). Germline CDR1 LGHDT, CDR2 YNNKEL (reference sequence). V lost 4 bases to trimming and J lost 0 bases, with 19 bases between them. The CDR3 loop spans 17 amino acids. The CDR3: CASSRAGGGKSSYEQYF. In nucleotides, the CDR3 is TGTGCCAGCAGCCGGGCCGGAGGAGGGAAAAGCTCCTACGAGCAGTACTTC.

The chain has TRBV6-5 and TRBJ2-7; 8 bases fit TRBD1. Germline V gene data show CDR1 as MNHEY and CDR2 as SVGAGI. The CDR3 spans 15 residues. The V and J ends lost 7 bases and 0 bases, in that order; junction bases with no gene match: 8. CDR3 nucleotides: TGTGCCAGCACTAAGCGGACAGGGACCTCCTACGAGCAGTACTTC. It translates to CASTKRTGTSYEQYF.

The chain employs TRBV7-2 and TRBJ1-5; D may be TRBD1 (6 bases). Germline-derived CDR1 and CDR2 are SGHTA and FQGNSA. V was trimmed by 5 bases and J by 5 bases, leaving 10 bases between them. The CDR3 runs to 13 residues. The CDR3 loop is CASSAAGDQPQHF. As DNA, the CDR3 is TGTGCCAGCAGCGCTGCAGGGGATCAGCCCCAGCATTTT.

This chain links TRBV3-1 (or the pseudogene TRBV3-2) with TRBJ1-3; D might be TRBD1 (6 bases). V dropped 4 bases and J dropped 2 bases, with 12 bases sitting between them. Germline CDR1 reads LGHDT; CDR2 reads YNNKEL (reference sequence). The CDR3 covers 15 residues. The CDR3 region is CASSRQVGAGNTIYF. CDR3 DNA: TGTGCCAGCAGCCGACAGGTCGGGGCTGGAAACACCATATATTTT.

CDR3 nucleotides: TGCGCCAGCAGCTTAGGCAGGGGCTCTTCACCCCTCCACTTT. Translated: CASSLGRGSSPLHF. The chain links TRBV5-1 to TRBJ1-6, with D possibly TRBD1 on 6 matching bases. With 2 bases removed from V and 9 bases from J, the gap between germline ends came to 12 bases. The CDR3 has 14 residues. The germline CDR1 and CDR2 sequences are SGHRS and YFSETQ.

The gene calls are TRBV7-2 and TRBJ1-1; the match to TRBD1 covers 10 bases. CDR3 length: 15 amino acids. Germline lookup yields CDR1 SGHTA and CDR2 FQGNSA. With V trimmed by 5 bases and J by 3 bases, 6 bases remained unmatched. This chain's CDR3 is CASSTRTGGDTEAFF. The CDR3 nucleotides are TGTGCCAGCAGCACGCGGACAGGGGGGGACACTGAAGCTTTCTTT.

The chain employs TRBV30 and TRBJ2-1; 10 bases fit TRBD2. This CDR3 contains 15 residues. Trimming at V came to 1 base and at J to 8 bases, leaving 8 bases not matched to a gene. Germline V CDR1 and CDR2: GTSNPN, SVGIG (reference sequence). This CDR3 reads CAWSGLAGSKDEQFF. For the CDR3, the DNA is TGTGCCTGGAGTGGACTAGCGGGCAGTAAGGATGAGCAGTTCTTC. The entire variable domain, with the rest obtained from reference TRBV30 and TRBJ2-1, is as follows: SQTIHQWPATLVQPVGSPLSLECTVEGTSNPNLYWYRQAAGRGLQLLFYSVGIGQISSEVPQNLSASRPQDRQFILSSKKLLLSDSGFYLCAWSGLAGSKDEQFFGPGTRLTVL.

This chain links TRBV28 with TRBJ2-1, with a weak D call TRBD1 (5 bases). This CDR3 has 15 residues. V was clipped by 3 bases and J by 7 bases, with 16 bases between them. The germline CDR1 and CDR2 sequences are MDHEN and SYDVKM. CDR3: CASSFLAYKGNEQFF. In DNA, the CDR3 is TGTGCCAGCAGTTTTTTGGCATACAAGGGGAATGAGCAGTTCTTC.

V gene TRBV27 combines with J gene TRBJ2-7; the match to TRBD2 covers 7 bases. The CDR3 is 14 amino acids. The trim removed 5 bases at V and 4 bases at J, leaving 8 bases unmatched. Germline-derived CDR1 and CDR2 are MNHEY and SMNVEV (reference sequence). CDR3 nucleotide sequence: TGTGCCAGCAGTACTGACGGGCGGGAGTACGAGCAGTACTTC. Protein sequence: CASSTDGREYEQYF.

V is TRBV2 and J is TRBJ2-7, with 11 bases fitting TRBD2. V shed 3 bases, J shed 5 bases, and the junction held 3 bases outside the gene matches. The V gene's germline CDR1 is SNHLY and CDR2 FYNNEI. The CDR3 runs 14 residues. The CDR3 here is CASSETSGNNEQYF. The CDR3 DNA is TGTGCCAGCAGTGAGACTAGCGGGAACAACGAGCAGTACTTC.

This clone was seen more than once but under ten times. This chain joins TRBV20-1 and TRBJ2-3; D not certain. Germline assignment: CDR1 DFQATT and CDR2 SNEGSKA (reference sequence). Trimming pared 3 bases from V and 4 bases from J, leaving 8 bases between. The CDR3 sequence is 12 residues long. This chain's CDR3 is CSASPKSDTQYF. The CDR3 DNA reads as TGCAGTGCTAGTCCCAAATCAGATACGCAGTATTTT.

The V call is TRBV6-4, the J call TRBJ1-6; a weak D match, TRBD1 (6 bases). V was cut by 5 bases and J by 9 bases, with 14 bases left in between. There are 14 residues in the CDR3. Germline-derived CDR1 and CDR2 are MRHNA and SNTAGT. The CDR3 spells CASSQQGPPSPLHF. The CDR3 DNA reads as TGTGCCAGCAGTCAGCAGGGGCCCCCTTCACCCCTCCACTTT.

The chain uses TRBV7-9 and TRBJ1-5; weak D call: TRBD1 (6 bases). The CDR3 has 13 residues. Germline V gives CDR1 SEHNR, CDR2 FQNEAQ (reference sequence). V lost 4 bases and J 11 bases, leaving 15 bases between the germline ends. CDR3 residues: CASSSSPGEAQHF. For the CDR3, the DNA is TGTGCCAGCAGCTCATCTCCAGGGGAAGCCCAGCATTTT.

The chain has TRBV6-5 and TRBJ2-5; TRBD1 aligns across 8 bases. Germline values: CDR1 MNHEY, CDR2 SVGAGI. The V gene end was trimmed by 9 bases and the J gene end by 2 bases; junction bases not matched to a gene: 8. CDR3 size: 14 residues. The CDR3 nucleotides are TGTGCCAGGAAAGGACAGGGTAGGCAAGAGACCCAGTACTTC. It specifies CARKGQGRQETQYF.

The chain has TRBV9 and TRBJ2-5, with TRBD2 matching 13 bases. This CDR3 has 15 amino acids. The V and J ends lost 6 bases and 4 bases, in that order; junction bases with no gene match: 6. CDR1 is SGDLS, CDR2 YYNGEE, per germline. The CDR3 DNA reads TGTGCCAGCACCACGGGACTAGCGGGGAGAGAGACCCAGTACTTC. Translation gives CASTTGLAGRETQYF.

The rearrangement uses TRBV5-1 and TRBJ2-1; possible D gene TRBD1, 6 bases. Germline loops: CDR1 SGHRS, CDR2 YFSETQ. CDR3 length equals 15 residues. Trimming removed 4 bases at V and 0 bases at J, with 11 bases between. The chain's CDR3 is CASSPTQGSYNEQFF. CDR3 nucleotide sequence: TGCGCCAGCAGCCCGACACAGGGCTCCTACAATGAGCAGTTCTTC.

The V gene is TRBV30, the J gene TRBJ1-2; a weak D match, TRBD1 (5 bases). Germline values: CDR1 GTSNPN, CDR2 SVGIG (reference sequence). CDR3 length: 12 amino acids. CDR3 DNA sequence: TGTGCTCAGGGAGGGAACAACTATGGCTACACCTTC. Its protein product is CAQGGNNYGYTF.

The CDR3 DNA reads TGTGCCACCAGCAGAGTTAACGTTTTAGAGGTTGGCTACACCTTC. Encoded protein: CATSRVNVLEVGYTF. The J gene is TRBJ1-2, the V gene TRBV15; D remains unclear. The CDR3 covers 15 residues. Trimming removed 1 base at V and 7 bases at J, with 16 bases between. Germline loops: CDR1 LNHNV, CDR2 YYDKDF (reference sequence).

This clone was counted a few times. The chain employs TRBV28 and TRBJ2-7, with 7 nucleotides matching TRBD2. V was pared by 8 bases and J by 3 bases, with 13 bases of the junction left unmatched. The CDR3 is 15 amino acids. Germline V gene lookup returns CDR1 MDHEN and CDR2 SYDVKM. CDR3 in DNA: TGTGCCAGCCGAACCCGGCGGCGGGAGAACTACGAGCAGTACTTC. Translation gives CASRTRRRENYEQYF.

Note on this clone: This sample includes further DNA sequences coding for the same CDR3. The V call is TRBV5-1, the J call TRBJ2-1, with no clear D. CDR1 is SGHRS and CDR2 is YFSETQ in the germline V gene. V shed 3 bases and J shed 0 bases, with 10 bases lying between them. The CDR3 covers 15 residues. CDR3 nucleotide sequence: TGCGCCAGCAGCTCTGGCGGAAGCTCCTACAATGAGCAGTTCTTC. This codes for CASSSGGSSYNEQFF.

This clone was observed a single time. This rearrangement joins TRBV2 to TRBJ1-4; tentatively, D is TRBD1 (5 bases). This CDR3 has 13 amino acids. The V gene's germline CDR1 is SNHLY and CDR2 FYNNEI. V shed 4 bases and J shed 5 bases, with 8 bases lying between them. The CDR3 reads CASSGRGNEKLFF. CDR3 coding DNA: TGTGCCAGCAGTGGACGGGGGAATGAAAAACTGTTTTTT.

The chain links TRBV7-9 to TRBJ2-4; TRBD1 matches 11 bases. Germline CDR1 is SEHNR and CDR2 is FQNEAQ (reference sequence). CDR3 length equals 16 residues. Trimming cost V 5 bases and J 5 bases; bases outside gene matches: 8. The CDR3 reads CASSGWTGGAQNIQYF. The CDR3 DNA sequence: TGTGCCAGCAGCGGCTGGACAGGGGGCGCGCAAAACATTCAGTACTTC.

CDR3 residues: CATKGTSGDTGELFF. In DNA, the CDR3 is TGTGCCACAAAGGGGACTAGCGGGGACACCGGGGAGCTGTTTTTT. The chain is built from TRBV24-1 and TRBJ2-2; 13 bases align to TRBD2. Trimming at V came to 10 bases and at J to 3 bases, leaving 4 bases not matched to a gene. The CDR3 loop spans 15 amino acids. Germline CDR1 and CDR2: KGHDR and SFDVKD.

V usage is TRBV18 and J usage is TRBJ2-4; 7 positions match TRBD1. The V gene end was trimmed by 3 bases and the J gene end by 9 bases; junction bases not matched to a gene: 8. CDR1 is KGHSH and CDR2 is LQKENI in the germline V gene. CDR3 length equals 14 residues. The CDR3 spells CASSPRQGLGIQYF. CDR3 nucleotides: TGTGCCAGCTCACCGCGACAGGGCCTAGGCATTCAGTACTTC.

The CDR3 bases are TGTGCCAGCAGTACACAGGGGGCTGACACTGAAGCTTTCTTT. Translating gives CASSTQGADTEAFF. The chain joins TRBV2 to TRBJ1-1; 9 bases align to TRBD1. With 5 bases clipped from V and 3 bases from J, the junction kept 4 bases outside the gene matches. Germline V gene data show CDR1 as SNHLY and CDR2 as FYNNEI. This CDR3 has 14 residues.

The V gene is TRBV28, the J gene TRBJ2-4; D is perhaps TRBD2 (6 bases). Between the trimmed V and J ends, which lost 2 bases and 1 base, there was a span of 9 bases. Looked up from germline, CDR1 is MDHEN and CDR2 is SYDVKM. This CDR3 has 15 residues. The CDR3 is CASSLTSLAKNIQYF. The CDR3 DNA reads as TGTGCCAGCAGTTTAACTAGCTTGGCCAAAAACATTCAGTACTTC. Combining the CDR3 with reference TRBV28 and TRBJ2-4 gives the whole variable domain DVKVTQSSRYLVKRTGEKVFLECVQDMDHENMFWYRQDPGLGLRLIYFSYDVKMKEKGDIPEGYSVSREKKERFSLILESASTNQTSMYLCASSLTSLAKNIQYFGAGTRLSVL.

The gene calls are TRBV11-2 and TRBJ2-2; 7 bases match TRBD2. The germline V gene encodes CDR1 SGHAT and CDR2 FQNNGV. The CDR3 length is 17 residues. V was clipped by 1 base and J by 6 bases; unmatched bases: 11. The CDR3 coding sequence is TGTGCCAGCAGCTTAGGGATCGGCGGGAGTGTTGCCGGGGAGCTGTTTTTT. Translating it yields CASSLGIGGSVAGELFF. Together with reference TRBV11-2 and TRBJ2-2, the CDR3 gives the full variable domain: EAGVAQSPRYKIIEKRQSVAFWCNPISGHATLYWYQQILGQGPKLLIQFQNNGVVDDSQLPKDRFSAERLKGVDSTLKIQPAKLEDSAVYLCASSLGIGGSVAGELFFGEGSRLTVL.

The rearrangement links TRBV28 to TRBJ1-1, with a tentative D call TRBD1 (5 bases). This CDR3 is 15 amino acids long. Germline CDR1 and CDR2: MDHEN and SYDVKM. With 4 bases removed from V and 5 bases from J, the gap between germline ends came to 17 bases. This chain's CDR3 is CASSSSPGAGTEAFF. CDR3 DNA sequence: TGTGCCAGCAGTTCTTCCCCCGGGGCGGGGACTGAAGCTTTCTTT.